The sequence of this TCR beta chain was determined in a study of blood T cell repertoires in COVID-19. About the research overall: COVID-19 samples, acute and convalescent, were from the United States, Italy and Spain.

Assay used: immunoSEQ multiplex PCR; TCRdb lists only in-frame clones, some missing. The sample comprises about 300,000 clones, around nine tenths of which are singletons, and approximately 4.7% rests with the top ten. Germline V gene data show CDR1 as SGHTA and CDR2 as FQGNSA. The CDR3 consists of 16 residues. J was trimmed by 7 bases and V by 5 bases; bases with no gene match: 11. Only a few counts were recorded for this clone. The chain links TRBV7-2 to TRBJ2-1; 10 bases are a match to TRBD2. Sequencing used PBMCs or T cells enriched from blood (not recorded which). The sequence came from a man in his sixties who had recovered from COVID-19. This CDR3 reads CASSPNLAGVKNEQFF. The CDR3 DNA reads as TGTGCCAGCAGCCCAAACCTAGCGGGAGTTAAAAATGAGCAGTTCTTC.